This entry features one T cell receptor beta chain sequence. Antigen specificity is unknown. V lost 10 bases to trimming and J lost 6 bases, with 27 bases between them. This CDR3 spans 17 amino acids. Germline loops: CDR1 MNHEY, CDR2 SMNVEV (reference sequence). The record originates from a study of cytomegalovirus exposure and HLA in healthy donors. Study-level points and caveats: As a later analysis showed, a missense DCLRE1C variant was linked to trimming of TCR beta V- and J-genes. While the bulk of TCR sequences proved rare, some public TCRs turned up in many donors.

With 60 Vbeta and 13 Jbeta primers, the PCR was carried out. In the original analysis: In a later analysis, roughly 11 million of 75 million to 85 million unique beta chains occurred in at least two donors. Profiled with immunoSEQ multiplex PCR; TCRdb holds only in-frame clones, not every one. V, J and clone size are taken as reported in that table, and D and trimming were inferred from the DNA itself. Of about 73,000 clones in the sample, roughly two thirds were seen once. The sample was PBMCs. The rearrangement uses TRBV27 and TRBJ2-2; D perhaps matches TRBD1 (7 bases). The clonotype comes from a woman aged 45 to 65 in good health and CMV-seropositive. The CDR3 DNA reads as TGTGCCACCCGGCCTCTGTTAATAACAGGGGAGGCCGGGGAGCTGTTTTTT. It specifies CATRPLLITGEAGELFF.